Presented here are 10 T cell receptor beta chains from one specimen sequenced in a study of T cell repertoires in cytomegalovirus infection. TCRdb reprocessed the reads with MiXCR, giving one entry per CDR3 protein. The table shows some 600,000 distinct CDR3 sequences, with about 24% occurring only once. The sample was CD8+ T cells from PBMCs. The origin of the receptors is a human donor in good health (CMV status not recorded). Some clones in this sample may be carry-over from other donors' samples.

This rearrangement joins TRBV6-1 to TRBJ2-1; D remains ambiguous. The CDR3 has 15 residues. Trimming pared 1 base from V and 8 bases from J, leaving 15 bases between. Germline values: CDR1 MNHNS, CDR2 SASEGT. CDR3 protein: CASSEGPEIVYEQFF. The CDR3 bases are TGTGCCAGCAGTGAAGGACCGGAGATAGTCTATGAGCAGTTCTTC.

About this clonotype: It may be a read error: a sequence one base away is much more abundant. The chain is built from TRBV7-9 and TRBJ2-3, with 8 bases aligning to TRBD2. Germline loops: CDR1 SEHNR, CDR2 FQNEAQ (reference sequence). V shed 4 bases and J 4 bases; nucleotides not matched to a gene: 10. The CDR3 covers 16 residues. The CDR3 loop is CASSSPLAASSDTQYF. In nucleotides, the CDR3 is TGTGCCAGCAGCTCCCCACTAGCGGCGAGCTCAGATACGCAGTATTTT.

This clonotype was recorded once. The J gene is TRBJ2-7, the V gene TRBV20-1; 13 positions match TRBD2. J was trimmed by 3 bases and V by 5 bases; bases with no gene match: 4. The CDR3 covers 14 residues. Germline CDR1 is DFQATT and CDR2 is SNEGSKA (reference sequence). CDR3 sequence: CSAGGTSGVYEQYF. DNA for the CDR3: TGCAGTGCTGGGGGGACTAGCGGGGTCTACGAGCAGTACTTC.

The chain joins TRBV6-4 to TRBJ2-1; 7 bases align to TRBD2. Germline values: CDR1 MRHNA, CDR2 SNTAGT. The CDR3 sequence is 17 residues long. The V segment lost 6 bases and the J segment 0 bases; nucleotides outside the gene matches: 11. Here the CDR3 reads CASSKILGGDSYNEQFF. CDR3 DNA: TGTGCCAGCAGCAAAATTTTGGGGGGGGACTCCTACAATGAGCAGTTCTTC.

CDR3 nucleotides: TGTGCCAGCAGCCCCCCAGTAGCGCGCACAGATACGCAGTATTTT. Translating gives CASSPPVARTDTQYF. This chain uses TRBV7-6 with TRBJ2-3, with TRBD2 as a possible D gene (5 bases). Trimming pared 5 bases from V and 1 base from J, leaving 13 bases between. CDR3 length: 15 amino acids. In germline, CDR1 is SGHVS, CDR2 FNYEAQ.

This clonotype came up many times. The rearrangement links TRBV7-8 to TRBJ2-3, with TRBD1 identical over 9 bases. This CDR3 region has 15 residues. J was trimmed by 0 bases and V by 5 bases; bases with no gene match: 3. Germline lookup yields CDR1 SGHVS and CDR2 FQNEAQ. The CDR3 DNA reads TGTGCCAGCAGCATGGACAGGGGCAGCACAGATACGCAGTATTTT. Translating gives CASSMDRGSTDTQYF. The entire variable domain, with the rest obtained from reference TRBV7-8 and TRBJ2-3, is as follows: GAGVSQSPRYKVAKRGQDVALRCDPISGHVSLFWYQQALGQGPEFLTYFQNEAQLDKSGLPSDRFFAERPEGSVSTLKIQRTQQEDSAVYLCASSMDRGSTDTQYFGPGTRLTVL.

This clonotype was counted ten times or more. The chain carries TRBV7-9 and TRBJ2-7; 8 bases map to TRBD2. V shed 4 bases, J shed 3 bases, and the junction held 8 bases outside the gene matches. Germline loops: CDR1 SEHNR, CDR2 FQNEAQ (reference sequence). The CDR3 has 15 residues. CDR3 DNA sequence: TGTGCCAGCAGCTATCGGGGGGGCCAAGACTACGAGCAGTACTTC. It translates to CASSYRGGQDYEQYF.

Many counts were recorded for this clonotype. V is TRBV28 and J is TRBJ1-2, with a tentative D call TRBD1 (6 bases). Germline CDR1 is MDHEN and CDR2 is SYDVKM. The CDR3 has 12 residues. Trimming stripped 6 bases from V and 7 bases from J, with 12 bases between. The CDR3 protein is CASSPGGGGYTF. Written as DNA, the CDR3 is TGTGCCAGCAGCCCCGGAGGGGGTGGCTACACCTTC.

This clonotype has more than one count but fewer than ten. The genes are TRBV6-2 or TRBV6-3 and TRBJ2-7; D is tentatively TRBD1 or TRBD2 (5 bases each). The CDR3 extends over 15 amino acids. V lost 5 bases, J lost 5 bases, and 19 bases lay in between. Germline V gene sequence: CDR1 MNHEY, CDR2 SVGEGT. The CDR3 region is CASSQPGRRRNEQYV. DNA of the CDR3: TGTGCCAGCAGTCAACCGGGACGGCGTAGAAACGAGCAGTACGTC.

This clonotype was recorded many times. V is TRBV4-1 and J is TRBJ2-7; D may be TRBD2 (6 bases). V was pared by 4 bases and J by 5 bases, with 15 bases between. The germline V gene encodes CDR1 MGHRA and CDR2 YSYEKL. The CDR3 covers 14 residues. The CDR3, as DNA: TGCGCCAGCAGCCTCGGAGAGGGAGGTAACGAGCAGTACGTC. This gives the protein CASSLGEGGNEQYV.